A single count supports the clone carrying this T cell receptor (beta chain). This entry belongs to a study of cytomegalovirus exposure and HLA in healthy donors. Use of 60 Vbeta and 13 Jbeta primers characterized the PCR. Sequencing used immunoSEQ multiplex PCR; TCRdb keeps in-frame clones, though not all of them. The sample yields over 150,000 clones, about four fifths seen once. The sequence was collected from a male donor in good health and CMV-seropositive. Material for sequencing was PBMCs.

The CDR3 nucleotides are TGTGCCAGTAGTATAACGGAGAATACCTACGAGCAGTACTTC. It yields the protein CASSITENTYEQYF. The chain links TRBV19 to TRBJ2-7, with D uncertain. Per the germline V gene, CDR1 is LNHDA and CDR2 is SQIVND (reference sequence). The CDR3 is made up of 14 amino acids. V lost 2 bases and J lost 2, with 10 bases in between.